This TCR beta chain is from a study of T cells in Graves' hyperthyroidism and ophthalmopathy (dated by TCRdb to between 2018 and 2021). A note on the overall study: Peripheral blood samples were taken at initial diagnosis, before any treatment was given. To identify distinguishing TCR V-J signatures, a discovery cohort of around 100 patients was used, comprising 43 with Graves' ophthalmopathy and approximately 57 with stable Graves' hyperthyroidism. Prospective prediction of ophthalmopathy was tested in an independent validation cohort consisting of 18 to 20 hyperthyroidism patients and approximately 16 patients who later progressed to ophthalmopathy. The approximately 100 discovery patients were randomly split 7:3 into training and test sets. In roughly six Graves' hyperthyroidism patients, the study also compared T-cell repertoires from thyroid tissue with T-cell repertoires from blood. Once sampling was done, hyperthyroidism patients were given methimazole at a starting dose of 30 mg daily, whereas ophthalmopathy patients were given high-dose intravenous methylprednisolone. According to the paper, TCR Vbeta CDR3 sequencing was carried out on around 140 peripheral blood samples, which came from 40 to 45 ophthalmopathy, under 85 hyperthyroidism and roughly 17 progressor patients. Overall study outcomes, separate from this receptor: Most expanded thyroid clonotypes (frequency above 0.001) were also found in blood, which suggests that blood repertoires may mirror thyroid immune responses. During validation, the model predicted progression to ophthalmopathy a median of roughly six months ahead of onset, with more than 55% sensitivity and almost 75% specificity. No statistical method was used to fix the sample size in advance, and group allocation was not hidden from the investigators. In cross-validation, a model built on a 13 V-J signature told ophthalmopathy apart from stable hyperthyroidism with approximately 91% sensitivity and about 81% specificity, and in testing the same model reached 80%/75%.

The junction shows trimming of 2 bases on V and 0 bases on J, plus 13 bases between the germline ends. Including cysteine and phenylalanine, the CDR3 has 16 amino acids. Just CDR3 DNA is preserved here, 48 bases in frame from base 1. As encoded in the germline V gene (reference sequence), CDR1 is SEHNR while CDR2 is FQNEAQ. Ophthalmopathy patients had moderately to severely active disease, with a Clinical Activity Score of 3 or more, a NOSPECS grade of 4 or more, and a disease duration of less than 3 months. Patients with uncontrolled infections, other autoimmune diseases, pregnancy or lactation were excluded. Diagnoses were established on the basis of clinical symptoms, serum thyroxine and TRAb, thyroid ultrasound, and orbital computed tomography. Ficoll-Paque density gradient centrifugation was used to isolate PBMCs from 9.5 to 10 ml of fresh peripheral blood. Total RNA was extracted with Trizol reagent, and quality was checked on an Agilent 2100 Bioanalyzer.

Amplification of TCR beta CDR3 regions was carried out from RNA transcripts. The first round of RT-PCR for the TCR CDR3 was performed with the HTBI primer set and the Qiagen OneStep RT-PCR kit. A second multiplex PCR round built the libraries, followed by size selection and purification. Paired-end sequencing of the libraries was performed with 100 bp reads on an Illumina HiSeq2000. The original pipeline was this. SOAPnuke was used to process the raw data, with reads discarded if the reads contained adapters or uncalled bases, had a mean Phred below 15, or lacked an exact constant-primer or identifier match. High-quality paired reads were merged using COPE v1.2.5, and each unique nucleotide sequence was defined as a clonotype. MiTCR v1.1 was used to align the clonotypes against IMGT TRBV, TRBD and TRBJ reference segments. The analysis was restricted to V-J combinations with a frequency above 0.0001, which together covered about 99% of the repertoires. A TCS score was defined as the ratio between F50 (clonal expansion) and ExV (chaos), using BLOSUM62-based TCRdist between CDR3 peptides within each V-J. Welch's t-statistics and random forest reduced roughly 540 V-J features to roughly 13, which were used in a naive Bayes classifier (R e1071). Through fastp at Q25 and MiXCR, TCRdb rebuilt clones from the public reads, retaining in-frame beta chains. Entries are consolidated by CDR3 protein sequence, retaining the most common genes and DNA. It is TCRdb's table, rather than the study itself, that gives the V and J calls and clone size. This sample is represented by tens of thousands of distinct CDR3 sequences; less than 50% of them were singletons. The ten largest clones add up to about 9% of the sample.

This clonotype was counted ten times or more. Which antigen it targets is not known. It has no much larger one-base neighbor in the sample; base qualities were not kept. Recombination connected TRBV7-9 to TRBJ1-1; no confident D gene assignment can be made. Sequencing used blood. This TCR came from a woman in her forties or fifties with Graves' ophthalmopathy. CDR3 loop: CASSLLRPGMNTEAFF. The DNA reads TGTGCCAGCAGCTTATTACGTCCGGGAATGAACACTGAAGCTTTCTTT.